The 19 T cell receptor beta chains below all came from one sample that was sequenced in a study of CD4 T cells in relation to SARS-CoV-2 and coronaviruses. These receptors' antigens are unknown. Produced via immunoSEQ multiplex PCR; TCRdb's table is partial and in-frame only. The sample holds 9,500 to 12,000 clones; approximately 69% are singletons and the top ten take roughly 18%. CD4+ T cells from unexposed donors were obtained before the COVID-19 pandemic (2011-2018). The cells were cultured for roughly 11 days before CD4+ T cells were isolated. The sequencing sample was made of CD4+ T cells from PBMCs, cultured in vitro. All receptors derive from a human donor in good health.

This clone was seen only a few times. J is TRBJ1-2 and V is TRBV2; D ambiguous. Germline CDR1 SNHLY, CDR2 FYNNEI. This CDR3 has 12 amino acids. Deletions cut 5 bases from V and 6 bases from J, with 10 bases between. The CDR3 region is CASSTWGDGYTF. Here the CDR3 DNA reads TGTGCCAGCAGTACCTGGGGAGATGGCTACACCTTC.

The rearrangement uses TRBV6-4 and TRBJ2-2, with D uncertain. From germline, CDR1 is MRHNA and CDR2 SNTAGT. The CDR3 loop spans 12 amino acids. V was cut by 1 base and J by 3 bases, with 0 bases left in between. The CDR3 is CASSDYTGELFF. The DNA for the CDR3 is TGTGCCAGCAGTGACTACACCGGGGAGCTGTTTTTT.

The rearrangement uses TRBV7-7 and TRBJ2-7, with D possibly TRBD2 on 5 matching bases. Germline values: CDR1 SSHAT, CDR2 FNYEAQ (reference sequence). The CDR3 extends over 13 amino acids. V dropped 5 bases and J dropped 6 bases, with 14 bases sitting between them. The CDR3 spells CASSPHDRGEQYF. DNA of the CDR3: TGTGCCAGCAGCCCCCACGACCGGGGCGAGCAGTACTTC.

V is TRBV19 and J is TRBJ1-5; tentatively, D is TRBD1 (6 bases). CDR1 is LNHDA and CDR2 is SQIVND in the germline V gene (reference sequence). This CDR3 region has 15 residues. V lost 5 bases, J lost 5 bases, and 16 bases lay in between. Here the CDR3 DNA reads TGTGCCAGTAGTCTCCAACAGGGTTTTGATCAGCCCCAGCATTTT. Its protein is CASSLQQGFDQPQHF.

The chain uses TRBV5-1 and TRBJ1-2; 9 bases align to TRBD1. Germline CDR1 is SGHRS and CDR2 is YFSETQ. V lost 4 bases to trimming and J lost 2 bases; unmatched junction nucleotides: 9. CDR3 length equals 16 residues. The CDR3 nucleotides are TGCGCCAGCAGCCAGCCGGACAGGGGAGCAAACTATGGCTACACCTTC. Residues: CASSQPDRGANYGYTF.

This chain uses TRBV11-2 with TRBJ2-4; TRBD1 aligns across 9 bases. Trimming cost V 6 bases and J 6 bases; bases outside gene matches: 6. The CDR3 loop spans 14 amino acids. Germline-derived CDR1 and CDR2 are SGHAT and FQNNGV. CDR3 in DNA: TGTGCCAGCAGAACAGGGGGCGGTATAAACATTCAGTACTTC. Protein sequence: CASRTGGGINIQYF.

The chain recombines TRBV7-9 with TRBJ2-7; no clear D gene. The V gene lost 8 bases and the J gene lost 3 bases, with 11 bases spanning the gap. This CDR3 is built from 12 residues. In germline, CDR1 is SEHNR, CDR2 FQNEAQ (reference sequence). CDR3 amino acids: CASGRIDYEQYF. CDR3 bases: TGTGCCAGCGGACGGATCGACTACGAGCAGTACTTC.

The CDR3 DNA follows: TGCGCCAGCAGCCAATCCGACAGCACAGATACGCAGTATTTT. As protein: CASSQSDSTDTQYF. This chain connects TRBV4-3 to TRBJ2-3; D not resolved. The ends were cut back, 2 bases at V and 0 bases at J, with 6 bases in the middle. This CDR3 spans 14 amino acids. CDR1 LGHNA and CDR2 YSLEER come from the germline V gene.

The V and J genes are TRBV5-1 and TRBJ2-1, with 8 bases lining up with TRBD1. This CDR3 has 17 residues. J was trimmed by 2 bases and V by 4 bases; bases with no gene match: 11. The germline CDR1 and CDR2 sequences are SGHRS and YFSETQ. CDR3 sequence: CASSRTHSGGPYNEQFF. CDR3 DNA sequence: TGCGCCAGCAGCCGAACCCACTCAGGGGGCCCCTACAATGAGCAGTTCTTC.

The genes are TRBV7-9 and TRBJ1-2; D is ambiguous. CDR3 length: 11 residues. V was shortened by 4 bases and J by 4 bases, with 4 bases between the two germline ends. Germline V gene lookup returns CDR1 SEHNR and CDR2 FQNEAQ (reference sequence). The CDR3 loop reads CASSSSYGYTF. Written as DNA, the CDR3 is TGTGCCAGCAGCTCAAGCTATGGCTACACCTTC.

This chain links TRBV4-1 with TRBJ2-1, with D tentatively TRBD2 (6 bases). CDR3 length: 15 residues. Looked up from germline, CDR1 is MGHRA and CDR2 is YSYEKL. Between the trimmed V and J ends, which lost 8 bases and 2 bases, there was a span of 16 bases. CDR3 residues: CASAPSSATYNEQFF. In DNA, the CDR3 is TGCGCCAGCGCCCCCTCTAGCGCCACCTACAATGAGCAGTTCTTC.

The chain uses TRBV6-5 and TRBJ2-7, with D maybe TRBD1 (6 bases). Germline CDR1 and CDR2: MNHEY and SVGAGI. The V and J ends lost 6 bases and 7 bases respectively, with 19 bases between them. This CDR3 spans 14 amino acids. This chain's CDR3 is CASSGYGTPGEQYF. CDR3 sequence (DNA): TGTGCCAGCAGCGGCTATGGGACACCGGGGGAGCAGTACTTC.

V gene TRBV6-2 or TRBV6-3 combines with J gene TRBJ2-5, with D perhaps being TRBD1 or TRBD2 (5 bases each). With 2 bases removed from V and 1 base from J, the gap between germline ends came to 14 bases. Germline values: CDR1 MNHEY, CDR2 SVGEGT. CDR3 length equals 16 residues. The DNA for the CDR3 is TGTGCCAGCAGTTACGGGGGAGACGGGGCCCAAGAGACCCAGTACTTC. Its protein is CASSYGGDGAQETQYF.

In nucleotides, the CDR3 is TGTGCCTGGAGTTATTTCGCAGGTGCCTACGAGCAGTACTTC. Its protein is CAWSYFAGAYEQYF. The genes are TRBV30 and TRBJ2-7; no definite D call. Trimming shortened V by 2 bases and J by 2 bases, and 13 bases separated the two germline ends. The CDR3 sequence is 14 residues long. Germline lookup yields CDR1 GTSNPN and CDR2 SVGIG (reference sequence).

The CDR3 loop reads CASSLKLAGETQYF. The CDR3 region has the DNA TGTGCCAGCAGCTTAAAACTAGCGGGGGAGACCCAGTACTTC. This chain joins TRBV7-2 and TRBJ2-5; TRBD2 aligns across 10 bases. The CDR3 spans 14 residues. Germline V CDR1 and CDR2: SGHTA, FQGNSA. V gave up 2 bases and J gave up 5 bases; unmatched junction bases: 2.

The chain uses TRBV5-1 and TRBJ2-7, with D hard to call. In germline, CDR1 is SGHRS, CDR2 YFSETQ. There are 16 residues in the CDR3. V gave up 5 bases and J gave up 0 bases, with 18 bases separating them. In nucleotides, the CDR3 is TGCGCCAGCAGTACCCAGGTGGGCCCGAGCTCCTACGAGCAGTACTTC. It yields the protein CASSTQVGPSSYEQYF.

V is TRBV30 and J is TRBJ2-3, with D unresolved. Germline CDR1 is GTSNPN and CDR2 is SVGIG (reference sequence). The CDR3 is 12 residues long. Trimming took off 2 bases at V and 5 bases at J, with 8 bases between the two ends. The CDR3 sequence is CAWSHHRDTQYF. In nucleotides, the CDR3 is TGTGCCTGGAGTCACCATCGAGATACGCAGTATTTT.

The J gene is TRBJ2-4, the V gene TRBV19; D is possibly TRBD1 or TRBD2 (6 bases each). V lost 7 bases to trimming and J lost 0 bases, with 16 bases between them. The CDR3 has 16 amino acids. CDR1 is LNHDA, CDR2 SQIVND, per germline (reference sequence). CDR3 bases: TGTGCCAGTAACCCTCCCGGGGGCAGAGCCAAAAACATTCAGTACTTC. Translated: CASNPPGGRAKNIQYF.

The CDR3 DNA sequence: TGTGCCTGGAGCCCGAGGCCGGGGAGGACGGCTGAAGCTTTCTTT. It specifies CAWSPRPGRTAEAFF. The gene calls are TRBV30 and TRBJ1-1; D is unresolved. V lost 3 bases to trimming and J lost 6 bases, with 20 bases between them. CDR3 length: 15 amino acids. CDR1 GTSNPN and CDR2 SVGIG come from the germline V gene (reference sequence).